This T cell receptor (beta chain) was sequenced in a study of CD8 T cells in Susac syndrome. A quantity of about 0.5 to 1 ug RNA underwent reverse transcription using random hexamers. An immunoSEQ multiplex PCR generated amplified TCR beta CDR3 products spanning 54 Vbeta and 13 Jbeta. TCRdb called the immunoSEQ multiplex PCR reads again in MiXCR, with one record for every CDR3 protein. Of over 200,000 distinct CDR3 sequences detected, over 90% appear once; the ten largest clones hold approximately 0.081%. CD8+ and CD4+ T cells circulating in blood were sequenced for TCR beta. Negative isolation was used for CD8+ and CD4+ T cells and FACS enrichment for TEMRA cells. The ends were cut back, 2 bases at V and 10 bases at J, with 10 bases in the middle. CDR1 is SGDLS, CDR2 YYNGEE, per germline. CDR3 length equals 13 residues.

Sample: CD4+ T cells from PBMCs. The chain links TRBV9 to TRBJ1-6; D unresolved. The origin of this receptor is a human donor with multiple sclerosis. CDR3 loop: CASSVGGWSPLHF. The CDR3 DNA follows: TGTGCCAGCAGCGTCGGAGGTTGGTCACCCCTCCACTTT. The full variable domain, in which reference TRBV9 and TRBJ1-6 provide the parts outside the CDR3, is DSGVTQTPKHLITATGQRVTLRCSPRSGDLSVYWYQQSLDQGLQFLIQYYNGEERAKGNILERFSAQQFPDLHSELNLSSLELGDSALYFCASSVGGWSPLHFGNGTRLTVT.